The 15 T cell receptor beta chains listed next were all sequenced from one sample in a study of response to subunit inactivated influenza vaccine. TCRdb re-derived calls from the RT-PCR reads in MiXCR, one entry per CDR3 protein. The table has roughly 500,000 distinct CDR3 sequences, 20% to 25% seen once; the top ten hold 2.5% to 3%. Separately, the same data were catalogued under a study of T cells expressing NK-cell markers. This second report adds: Making the TCR beta cDNA relied on 5'RACE template switching with UMIs.

Here the sequenced sample was CD4+ T cells sorted from PBMCs, taken roughly 12 days after vaccination. These receptors all come from a man in his fifties or sixties who received an inactivated influenza vaccine.

This clonotype was counted a few times. The chain joins TRBV11-1 to TRBJ2-2, with D perhaps TRBD2 (5 bases). V lost 0 bases, J lost 5 bases, and 19 bases lay in between. The CDR3 spans 18 residues. The germline CDR1 and CDR2 sequences are SGHAT and FQDESV (reference sequence). The CDR3 protein is CASSLARGPTINTGELFF. CDR3 DNA: TGTGCCAGCAGCTTAGCCCGGGGTCCGACGATAAATACCGGGGAGCTGTTTTTT.

V is TRBV6-2 or TRBV6-3 and J is TRBJ2-4; TRBD2 matches at 7 bases. CDR3 length: 16 amino acids. Trimming removed 0 bases from V and 3 bases from J; junction bases left unmatched: 5. Germline V gene data show CDR1 as MNHEY and CDR2 as SVGEGT. The CDR3 spells CASSYSGPGGKNIQYF. CDR3 sequence (DNA): TGTGCCAGCAGTTACTCTGGACCGGGAGGCAAAAACATTCAGTACTTC.

V usage is TRBV30 and J usage is TRBJ1-5, with D possibly TRBD1 on 5 matching bases. Germline assignment: CDR1 GTSNPN and CDR2 SVGIG (reference sequence). The CDR3 contains 13 residues. The V gene lost 1 base and the J gene lost 1 base, with 5 bases spanning the gap. This CDR3 reads CAWSGGSNQPQHF. The CDR3 region has the DNA TGTGCCTGGAGTGGGGGCAGCAATCAGCCCCAGCATTTT.

This clonotype was recorded a few times. The chain is built from TRBV12-3 or TRBV12-4 and TRBJ1-5; D is unclear. The V end lost 7 bases, the J end lost 0 bases, and 13 bases lay between the germline ends. This CDR3 has 15 residues. In nucleotides, the CDR3 is TGTGCCAGCACCGTCACACTCGGTAGCAATCAGCCCCAGCATTTT. It specifies CASTVTLGSNQPQHF.

The chain recombines TRBV2 with TRBJ2-7; D assignment may be TRBD1 or TRBD2 (5 bases each). The CDR3 has 16 amino acids. Trimming removed 7 bases at V and 3 bases at J, with 22 bases between. The germline gives CDR1 SNHLY, CDR2 FYNNEI. CDR3 amino acids: CASTGRDDLIIYEQYF. For the CDR3, the DNA is TGTGCCAGCACGGGCAGGGACGACCTGATAATCTACGAGCAGTACTTC. Based on the CDR3 plus reference TRBV2 and TRBJ2-7, the full variable domain is EPEVTQTPSHQVTQMGQEVILRCVPISNHLYFYWYRQILGQKVEFLVSFYNNEISEKSEIFDDQFSVERPDGSNFTLKIRSTKLEDSAMYFCASTGRDDLIIYEQYFGPGTRLTVT.

A remark on this clonotype: The junction differs from germline at one of its ends, possibly a read error. This chain links TRBV12-3 or TRBV12-4 with TRBJ1-5; a weak D match, TRBD1 (5 bases). The CDR3 covers 14 residues. The chain's CDR3 is CASRSTGTNQLQHF. In DNA form, the CDR3 reads TGTGCCAGCAGGTCAACCGGGACTAATCAGCTCCAGCATTTT.

Only a few counts were recorded for this clonotype. This rearrangement joins TRBV7-2 to TRBJ1-1; no definite D call. This CDR3 has 15 residues. Germline CDR1 and CDR2: SGHTA and FQGNSA. The V end was cut by 1 base, the J end by 0 bases, with 9 bases between. In nucleotides, the CDR3 is TGTGCCAGCAGCTTAGGTCTAGGGATGAACACTGAAGCTTTCTTT. Translating it yields CASSLGLGMNTEAFF.

The V and J genes are TRBV10-3 and TRBJ1-2, with D perhaps TRBD1 (5 bases). The ends were cut back, 3 bases at V and 4 bases at J, with 12 bases in the middle. Per germline, CDR1 ENHRY and CDR2 SYGVKD. The CDR3 covers 14 residues. CDR3 loop: CAISDLGTAYGYTF. CDR3 coding DNA: TGTGCCATCAGTGATTTAGGGACGGCCTATGGCTACACCTTC.

This clonotype was picked up a small number of times. The V gene is TRBV18, the J gene TRBJ2-1; D is undetermined. Trimming stripped 3 bases from V and 9 bases from J, with 9 bases between. Per the germline V gene, CDR1 is KGHSH and CDR2 is LQKENI. The CDR3 has 12 amino acids. Written as DNA, the CDR3 is TGTGCCAGCTCACCTCTATCCGGTGAGCAGTTCTTC. Its protein product is CASSPLSGEQFF.

This CDR3 reads CASKGGHGGAPTDTQYF. The CDR3 region has the DNA TGTGCCAGTAAAGGGGGACACGGCGGAGCCCCCACAGATACGCAGTATTTT. V and J are TRBV19 and TRBJ2-3, with a possible D match to TRBD1 (6 bases). Per the germline V gene, CDR1 is LNHDA and CDR2 is SQIVND (reference sequence). CDR3 size: 17 residues. V was trimmed by 7 bases and J by 2 bases, leaving 22 bases between them.

This chain links TRBV5-6 with TRBJ1-2; D is unresolved. Between the trimmed V and J ends, which lost 3 bases and 3 bases, there was a span of 9 bases. The CDR3 sequence is 13 residues long. Germline V gene sequence: CDR1 SGHDT, CDR2 YYEEEE. The CDR3 DNA reads TGTGCCAGCAGCTATAACAGACACTATGGCTACACCTTC. Protein sequence: CASSYNRHYGYTF. Based on the CDR3 plus reference TRBV5-6 and TRBJ1-2, the full variable domain is DAGVTQSPTHLIKTRGQQVTLRCSPKSGHDTVSWYQQALGQGPQFIFQYYEEEERQRGNFPDRFSGHQFPNYSSELNVNALLLGDSALYLCASSYNRHYGYTFGSGTRLTVV.

This clonotype was counted a few times. The chain combines TRBV7-9 with TRBJ2-3; tentatively, D is TRBD2 (5 bases). CDR3 length: 13 amino acids. In germline, CDR1 is SEHNR, CDR2 FQNEAQ (reference sequence). V was pared by 3 bases and J by 6 bases, with 10 bases between. The CDR3 nucleotides read TGTGCCAGCAGCTTCGGGGTTTCCGATACGCAGTATTTT. It is translated as CASSFGVSDTQYF.

J is TRBJ2-7 and V is TRBV12-3 or TRBV12-4, with D possibly being TRBD1 (5 bases). This CDR3 has 13 amino acids. V lost 6 bases to trimming and J lost 4 bases, with 13 bases between them. CDR3 amino acids: CASRTSTVYEQYF. The CDR3 region has the DNA TGTGCCAGCAGAACCTCGACAGTTTACGAGCAGTACTTC.

This clonotype has a handful of counts. The chain is built from TRBV21-1 and TRBJ1-1. TRBV21-1 is given as a pseudogene. The CDR3 runs 11 residues. For the CDR3, the DNA is TGTGCCAGCACCAGGAAAACTGAAGCTTTCTTT. It codes for CASTRKTEAFF.

This clonotype was observed at least ten times. The rearrangement uses TRBV12-3 or TRBV12-4 and TRBJ1-2, with D possibly being TRBD1 (5 bases). V gave up 5 bases and J gave up 5 bases, with 6 bases separating them. The CDR3 covers 11 residues. The CDR3 bases are TGTGCCAGCAGTAGGGGTTATGGCTACACCTTC. It yields the protein CASSRGYGYTF.